This is a list of T cell receptor beta chains from one sample in a study of shared clonotypes between healthy human individuals. TCRdb's table, derived via immunoSEQ multiplex PCR, lists solely in-frame clones and lacks some. This sample has 980,000 or so clones; about three quarters occur once, and the top ten carry about 1.5%. What was sequenced was memory CD4+ T cells sorted from blood. These receptors all stem from a man aged 18 to 29 in good health. Each CDR3 is given with its conserved first and last residue. A D gene is named only where the DNA matches it firmly. Size tells how often a clone was seen (once, few, many) or the class of an expanded clone, and some rows leave it out.

abundance	v_gene	d_gene	j_gene	CDR3aa	CDR3nt
-	TRBV7-8	TRBD2	TRBJ2-3	CASSLRGLAPSDTQYF	TGTGCCAGCAGTCTGAGGGGACTAGCGCCTTCAGATACGCAGTATTTT
-	TRBV4-3	TRBD2	TRBJ2-3	CASSQDASGRGDTQYF	TGCGCCAGCAGCCAAGATGCTAGCGGGAGAGGAGATACGCAGTATTTT
few	TRBV30	TRBD1	TRBJ1-6	CAWSGQGSPLHF	TGTGCCTGGAGTGGACAGGGATCACCCCTCCACTTT
-	TRBV19	TRBD1	TRBJ1-2	CASSRTGNYGYTF	TGTGCCAGTAGCCGGACAGGGAACTATGGCTACACCTTC
-	TRBV19	-	TRBJ2-3	CASSIGVVTDTQYF	TGTGCCAGTAGTATAGGCGTGGTTACAGATACGCAGTATTTT
-	TRBV5-1	-	TRBJ2-7	CASSFDSYEQYF	TGCGCCAGCAGCTTTGACTCCTACGAGCAGTACTTC
-	TRBV11-2	TRBD1	TRBJ1-1	CASTWGQGNTEAFF	TGTGCCAGCACCTGGGGACAGGGGAACACTGAAGCTTTCTTT
-	TRBV15	-	TRBJ2-3	CATRTSFTDTQYF	TGTGCCACCAGGACGTCATTCACAGATACGCAGTATTTT
many	TRBV28	TRBD1	TRBJ1-6	CASLPGGNSPLHF	TGTGCCAGCCTGCCAGGGGGCAATTCACCCCTCCACTTT
once	TRBV6-6	-	TRBJ1-2	CASSYKSRDYGYTF	TGTGCCAGCAGTTACAAGAGCAGGGATTATGGCTACACCTTC
-	TRBV9	-	TRBJ2-1	CASSPQNRENEQFF	TGTGCCAGCAGCCCGCAGAACAGGGAGAATGAGCAGTTCTTC
-	TRBV28	-	TRBJ1-1	CASSNGAGAETEAFF	TGTGCCAGCTCCAACGGGGCAGGGGCGGAAACTGAAGCTTTCTTT
once	TRBV28	-	TRBJ1-1	CASSSRGAETEAFF	TGTGCCAGCAGTTCTAGGGGAGCGGAGACTGAAGCTTTCTTT
-	TRBV5-1	TRBD2	TRBJ2-3	CASSLVVAGITDTQYF	TGCGCCAGCAGCTTGGTAGTAGCGGGTATCACAGATACGCAGTATTTT
-	TRBV7-9	-	TRBJ1-5	CASSREGAAQHF	TGTGCCAGCAGCCGGGAAGGGGCGGCCCAGCATTTT
-	TRBV13	-	TRBJ2-3	CASSLVSSLRDTQYF	TGTGCCAGCAGCTTAGTAAGCTCCCTACGGGATACGCAGTATTTT
-	TRBV5-4	TRBD1	TRBJ2-3	CASSSAPGTGTDTQYF	TGTGCCAGCAGCTCAGCTCCCGGGACAGGCACAGATACGCAGTATTTT
-	TRBV4-1	-	TRBJ1-3	CASSGWGAEEISGNTIYF	TGCGCCAGCAGCGGATGGGGGGCAGAAGAAATCTCTGGAAACACCATATATTTT
once	TRBV12-5	-	TRBJ2-1	CASGLVSSGNEQFF	TGTGCTAGTGGTTTGGTATCCTCGGGTAATGAGCAGTTCTTC
-	TRBV6-1	TRBD1	TRBJ2-7	CASSAGRTGSYEQYF	TGTGCCAGCAGTGCCGGTAGGACAGGGTCCTACGAGCAGTACTTC
-	TRBV5-1	-	TRBJ2-3	CASSSGQTTDTQYF	TGCGCCAGCAGCTCCGGACAGACCACAGATACGCAGTATTTT
-	TRBV5-1	TRBD1	TRBJ2-7	CASSFSGQGAYEQYF	TGCGCCAGCAGCTTCTCGGGACAGGGGGCCTACGAGCAGTACTTC
-	TRBV5-1	TRBD1	TRBJ1-4	CASSSDRGAELFF	TGCGCCAGCAGCTCGGACAGGGGTGCAGAACTGTTTTTT
-	TRBV27	-	TRBJ2-6	CASSLKSGGAGANVLTF	TGTGCCAGCAGTTTAAAATCAGGGGGGGCTGGGGCCAACGTCCTGACTTTC
-	TRBV2	TRBD1	TRBJ1-6	CASSEGQGLSPLHF	TGTGCCAGCAGTGAGGGACAGGGCCTTTCACCCCTCCACTTT
few	TRBV30	-	TRBJ1-3	CAWKLSSGNTIYF	TGTGCCTGGAAACTGAGCTCTGGAAACACCATATATTTT
-	TRBV25-1	TRBD1	TRBJ1-3	CASSGDRRNTIYF	TGTGCCAGCAGTGGGGACAGGAGGAACACCATATATTTT
many	TRBV7-2	TRBD1	TRBJ1-2	CASRDLEGAGGYTF	TGTGCCAGCAGAGACCTGGAGGGGGCTGGAGGCTACACCTTC
-	TRBV5-6	-	TRBJ1-2	CASSFLIGYTF	TGTGCCAGCAGCTTTTTGATAGGCTACACCTTC
-	TRBV5-5	TRBD2	TRBJ2-7	CASSGGTSGTSYKYEQYF	TGTGCCAGCAGCGGTGGGACTAGCGGGACTTCCTATAAGTACGAGCAGTACTTC
-	TRBV5-1	TRBD1	TRBJ2-1	CASSPGQGGAMQQFF	TGCGCCAGCAGCCCGGGACAGGGAGGGGCAATGCAGCAGTTCTTC
once	TRBV10-3	-	TRBJ2-3	CAISELVSDTQYF	TGTGCCATCAGTGAATTAGTGTCGGATACGCAGTATTTT
-	TRBV5-1	TRBD1	TRBJ2-3	CASSEGTGGTDTQYF	TGCGCCAGCAGCGAAGGAACAGGGGGCACAGATACGCAGTATTTT
-	TRBV6-6	TRBD1	TRBJ2-5	CASSGTGGRETQYF	TGTGCCAGCAGCGGGACAGGGGGTCGGGAGACCCAGTACTTC
-	TRBV20-1	-	TRBJ2-7	CSAMTSYEQYF	TGCAGTGCTATGACTAGCTACGAGCAGTACTTC
-	TRBV18	-	TRBJ2-1	CASSPSLMNNEQFF	TGTGCCAGCTCACCTTCCCTGATGAACAATGAGCAGTTCTTC
-	TRBV5-4	TRBD1	TRBJ1-1	CASSFRGPNTEAFF	TGTGCCAGCAGCTTTAGGGGGCCGAACACTGAAGCTTTCTTT
once	TRBV2	-	TRBJ2-2	CASMPRVFGELFF	TGTGCCAGCATGCCCCGAGTCTTCGGGGAGCTGTTTTTT
-	TRBV6-1	TRBD1	TRBJ1-1	CASSDGQGKAFF	TGTGCCAGCAGTGATGGACAGGGGAAAGCTTTCTTT
-	TRBV4-1	-	TRBJ1-6	CASSRTPHNLNSPLHF	TGCGCCAGCAGCCGGACACCCCACAACCTTAATTCACCCCTCCACTTT
-	TRBV5-6	-	TRBJ1-2	CASSAPTQNYGYTF	TGTGCCAGCAGCGCACCGACACAAAACTATGGCTACACCTTC
once	TRBV18	TRBD1	TRBJ2-7	CASSPKGASIEQYF	TGTGCCAGCTCCCCAAAGGGGGCGTCGATCGAGCAGTACTTC
-	TRBV10-3	-	TRBJ2-7	CAISDSGAAAYEQYF	TGTGCCATCAGTGATTCTGGGGCAGCAGCCTACGAGCAGTACTTC
-	TRBV15	TRBD2	TRBJ2-2	CATSRTQMGTSVNTGELFF	TGTGCCACCAGCAGAACCCAAATGGGGACTAGTGTCAACACCGGGGAGCTGTTTTTT
few	TRBV28	-	TRBJ1-1	CASLYPGGGTEAFF	TGTGCCAGTTTGTACCCCGGGGGGGGGACTGAAGCTTTCTTT
-	TRBV19	-	TRBJ2-7	CASSTGAEQYF	TGTGCCAGTAGTACCGGGGCCGAGCAGTACTTC
-	TRBV6-6	-	TRBJ1-4	CASSYMGSSNEKLFF	TGTGCCAGCAGTTACATGGGCAGTTCTAATGAAAAACTGTTTTTT
-	TRBV7-9	TRBD1	TRBJ2-7	CASSPGTGYDEQYF	TGTGCCAGCAGCCCAGGGACAGGGTACGACGAGCAGTACTTC
-	TRBV6-1	TRBD2	TRBJ2-3	CASSEVTSGGRDTQYF	TGTGCCAGCAGTGAAGTAACTAGCGGAGGGAGAGATACGCAGTATTTT
-	TRBV5-1	-	TRBJ2-1	CASSHTRQNYNEQFF	TGCGCCAGCAGCCATACACGACAGAACTACAATGAGCAGTTCTTC